The next 30 T cell receptor beta chains were all read from a single sample in a study of regulatory T cells in long-lasting Graves disease. Documented time point: newly diagnosed GD, antithyroid drugs for less than 3 months. Scientists built the TCR library using RNA that was extracted from PBMCs. Assembly of TCR beta libraries relied on iRepertoire HTBI primers together with Arm-PCR of CDR3 regions. From the multiplex PCR reads, TCRdb called clonotypes with MiXCR, one entry per CDR3 protein. The sample includes under 450,000 distinct CDR3 sequences, 15% to 20% of them seen just once. The sample was also linked to a second study, of T cells in Graves' hyperthyroidism and ophthalmopathy.

Sequences were derived from peripheral blood mononuclear cells (PBMCs), sampled at new diagnosis, from a patient treated with antithyroid drugs. The source is a woman in her late teens or twenties with Graves disease.

CDR3 DNA sequence: TGCGCCAGCAGCTTCGGGGCGGCGGGGCCTTTGTCCTACGAGCAGTACTTC. Translation: CASSFGAAGPLSYEQYF. The chain has TRBV5-1 and TRBJ2-7; D is perhaps TRBD2 (6 bases). In germline, CDR1 is SGHRS, CDR2 YFSETQ. The ends were cut back, 2 bases at V and 1 base at J, with 19 bases in the middle. The CDR3 covers 17 residues.

At least ten counts were recorded for this clonotype. V and J are TRBV11-2 and TRBJ2-7; 7 nucleotides match TRBD1. The CDR3 sequence is 16 residues long. V lost 1 base to trimming and J lost 1 base; unmatched junction nucleotides: 7. Per the germline V gene, CDR1 is SGHAT and CDR2 is FQNNGV. CDR3 sequence: CASSLVYRGGSYEQYF. CDR3 nucleotides: TGTGCCAGCAGCTTAGTATACAGGGGTGGGTCCTACGAGCAGTACTTC.

On this clonotype: One base away lies a much larger clone, so this may be a sequencing read error. J is TRBJ2-1 and V is TRBV7-8; no firm D call. The CDR3 spans 15 residues. CDR1 and CDR2 from the germline V gene are SGHVS and FQNEAQ. The DNA for the CDR3 is TGTTCCAGCAGCTCAGTGAGTACTACCCACAATGAGCAGTTCTTC. This sequence encodes CSSSSVSTTHNEQFF.

The genes are TRBV3-1 and TRBJ1-6; D gene ambiguous. The V and J ends lost 6 bases and 9 bases respectively, with 15 bases between them. This CDR3 has 14 residues. CDR1 LGHDT and CDR2 YNNKEL come from the germline V gene (reference sequence). The CDR3 reads CASRRLAAGSPLHF. In DNA, the CDR3 is TGTGCCAGCAGGAGACTGGCTGCGGGTTCACCCCTCCACTTT.

This clonotype showed up many times. V is TRBV28 and J is TRBJ2-1, with TRBD1 identical over 10 bases. The CDR3 runs 15 residues. Germline V gene sequence: CDR1 MDHEN, CDR2 SYDVKM. The J segment lost 2 bases and the V segment lost 8 bases, leaving 6 bases of the junction unmatched. The CDR3 reads CASRDRGGPYNEQFF. CDR3 sequence (DNA): TGTGCCAGCCGGGACAGGGGAGGCCCCTACAATGAGCAGTTCTTC.

This clonotype was detected ten times or more. The J gene is TRBJ2-1, the V gene TRBV3-1, with 12 nucleotides matching TRBD2. Germline V gives CDR1 LGHDT, CDR2 YNNKEL (reference sequence). The CDR3 is made up of 17 amino acids. With V trimmed by 0 bases and J by 7 bases, 7 bases remained unmatched. In DNA form, the CDR3 reads TGTGCCAGCAGCCAAGATCTCACTAGCGGGGGGTTGAATGAGCAGTTCTTC. Translation: CASSQDLTSGGLNEQFF.

This clonotype has a handful of counts. The V gene is TRBV6-2 or TRBV6-3, the J gene TRBJ1-2, with D uncertain. V was clipped by 9 bases and J by 3 bases, with 8 bases between them. There are 11 residues in the CDR3. CDR1 and CDR2 from the germline V gene are MNHEY and SVGEGT. This CDR3 reads CASMADYGYTF. The CDR3 bases are TGTGCCAGTATGGCAGACTATGGCTACACCTTC.

In its sample, this clonotype was seen many times. The rearrangement uses TRBV6-1 and TRBJ2-3; 7 nucleotides align to TRBD2. The CDR3 consists of 17 residues. J lost 2 bases, V lost 7 bases, and 15 bases had no gene match. Germline V gene sequence: CDR1 MNHNS, CDR2 SASEGT. This CDR3 reads CASNEAAGVALTDTQYF. The DNA of the CDR3 is TGTGCCAGCAACGAGGCTGCGGGGGTAGCACTCACAGATACGCAGTATTTT.

This clonotype was detected ten times or more. One end of the junction does not line up with germline, which may come from a read error. This rearrangement joins TRBV2 to TRBJ1-1; D is possibly TRBD1 (5 bases). The CDR3 is made up of 14 amino acids. CDR1 and CDR2 from the germline V gene are SNHLY and FYNNEI. CDR3: CASSPTDMNTEAFF. The DNA for the CDR3 is TGCGCCAGCAGCCCGACGGACATGAACACTGAAGCTTTCTTT.

This clonotype showed up many times. CDR3 in DNA: TGTGCCAGCAGCTTGAACGGACAGGGTTCGGCTTTCTTT. Residues: CASSLNGQGSAFF. The chain joins TRBV11-2 to TRBJ1-1, with TRBD1 identical over 8 bases. Per the germline V gene, CDR1 is SGHAT and CDR2 is FQNNGV. CDR3 size: 13 residues. J lost 11 bases, V lost 3 bases, and 8 bases had no gene match.

The rearrangement uses TRBV6-1 and TRBJ1-5; possibly TRBD1 for D (6 bases). This CDR3 region has 13 residues. The germline V gene has CDR1 MNHNS and CDR2 SASEGT. V was pared by 11 bases and J by 6 bases, with 17 bases between. The CDR3 here is CACSRGLGQPQHF. CDR3 DNA sequence: TGTGCCTGCTCCAGGGGATTAGGTCAGCCCCAGCATTTT.

This clonotype was seen at least ten times. This chain connects TRBV3-1 to TRBJ1-6, with D possibly being TRBD1 (6 bases). Trimming cost V 0 bases and J 7 bases, with 13 bases left between them. The CDR3 contains 16 residues. Germline lookup yields CDR1 LGHDT and CDR2 YNNKEL (reference sequence). CDR3: CASSQDQGHKNSPLHF. The CDR3 region has the DNA TGTGCCAGCAGCCAAGATCAGGGACACAAGAATTCACCCCTCCACTTT.

There are many counts of this clonotype. The chain links TRBV30 to TRBJ1-1; unclear D gene. The CDR3 has 11 amino acids. Germline V CDR1 and CDR2: GTSNPN, SVGIG (reference sequence). The V end was cut by 4 bases, the J end by 11 bases, with 14 bases between. CDR3 residues: CAWIRGPSAFF. CDR3 bases: TGTGCCTGGATACGTGGTCCGAGTGCTTTCTTT.

The rearrangement links TRBV7-2 to TRBJ1-2; D unclear. This CDR3 has 16 residues. Per the germline V gene, CDR1 is SGHTA and CDR2 is FQGNSA. V lost 3 bases and J 3 bases, leaving 17 bases between the germline ends. The CDR3 is CASSLVGTYGDYGYTF. CDR3 bases: TGTGCCAGCAGCTTGGTCGGTACCTATGGGGACTATGGCTACACCTTC.

This clonotype was observed at least ten times. This chain joins TRBV24-1 and TRBJ2-7, with TRBD1 identical over 7 bases. The CDR3 covers 14 residues. Germline trimming cut 4 bases from V and 2 bases from J; bases unmatched to any gene: 4. Germline V gene lookup returns CDR1 KGHDR and CDR2 SFDVKD. CDR3 region: CATSERGTAYEQYF. The CDR3 DNA is TGTGCCACCAGTGAGCGAGGGACAGCCTACGAGCAGTACTTC.

This clonotype has ten or more counts. The gene calls are TRBV7-2 and TRBJ2-5; D is unresolved. Germline V gene data show CDR1 as SGHTA and CDR2 as FQGNSA. V lost 1 base and J 5 bases, leaving 8 bases between the germline ends. The CDR3 runs 13 residues. CDR3 amino acids: CASSLGLWETQYF. The DNA of the CDR3 is TGTGCCAGCAGCTTAGGTTTATGGGAGACCCAGTACTTC.

This chain joins TRBV5-4 and TRBJ2-5; D possibly matches TRBD1 or TRBD2 (5 bases each). The germline CDR1 and CDR2 sequences are SGHNT and YYREEE (reference sequence). The length of the CDR3 is 15 residues. The V end was cut by 3 bases, the J end by 0 bases, with 12 bases between. This CDR3 is CASSSGPEYQETQYF. The DNA for the CDR3 is TGTGCCAGCAGCTCGGGACCGGAGTACCAAGAGACCCAGTACTTC.

This clonotype was seen a few times. The V and J genes are TRBV28 and TRBJ1-5; possible D gene TRBD1, 6 bases. The germline V gene has CDR1 MDHEN and CDR2 SYDVKM. The V gene lost 4 bases and the J gene lost 6 bases, with 16 bases spanning the gap. The CDR3 runs to 15 residues. In DNA, the CDR3 is TGTGCCAGCAGTTCGCTGACAGGTCGTAGTCAGCCCCAGCATTTT. Its translation is CASSSLTGRSQPQHF. Variable domain in full (rest from reference TRBV28 and TRBJ1-5): DVKVTQSSRYLVKRTGEKVFLECVQDMDHENMFWYRQDPGLGLRLIYFSYDVKMKEKGDIPEGYSVSREKKERFSLILESASTNQTSMYLCASSSLTGRSQPQHFGDGTRLSIL.

The chain uses TRBV5-1 and TRBJ1-5, with D possibly TRBD1 on 6 matching bases. V lost 0 bases and J lost 0, with 10 bases in between. Germline V lookup: CDR1 SGHRS, CDR2 YFSETQ. CDR3 size: 16 residues. DNA for the CDR3: TGCGCCAGCAGCTTGGGTTACAGGGATAGCAATCAGCCCCAGCATTTT. Its protein product is CASSLGYRDSNQPQHF.

The table lists this clonotype with many counts. V usage is TRBV6-1 and J usage is TRBJ2-2, with D maybe TRBD2 (6 bases). CDR1 is MNHNS and CDR2 is SASEGT in the germline V gene. The V gene lost 6 bases and the J gene lost 5 bases, with 16 bases spanning the gap. The CDR3 has 15 amino acids. CDR3 in amino acids: CASSHRRAGTGELFF. The CDR3 coding sequence is TGTGCCAGCAGCCACAGGCGGGCGGGAACCGGGGAGCTGTTTTTT.

This clonotype has ten or more counts. This chain joins TRBV3-1 and TRBJ2-1; D not resolved. Trimming left V 4 bases short and J 4 bases short, with 5 bases between. This CDR3 is built from 12 residues. From germline, CDR1 is LGHDT and CDR2 YNNKEL (reference sequence). The CDR3 spells CASSPRYNEQFF. The CDR3 DNA reads TGTGCCAGCAGCCCTAGGTACAATGAGCAGTTCTTC.

In its sample, this clonotype was seen many times. The rearrangement joins TRBV3-1 to TRBJ2-2; the match to TRBD2 covers 11 bases. Germline V gene data show CDR1 as LGHDT and CDR2 as YNNKEL (reference sequence). This CDR3 contains 16 residues. Trimming at V came to 3 bases and at J to 7 bases, leaving 7 bases not matched to a gene. In nucleotides, the CDR3 is TGTGCCAGCAGCCAGACTAGCGGGGCTTCCGTCGGGGAGCTGTTTTTT. It specifies CASSQTSGASVGELFF. Complete variable domain (other parts from reference TRBV3-1 and TRBJ2-2): DTAVSQTPKYLVTQMGNDKSIKCEQNLGHDTMYWYKQDSKKFLKIMFSYNNKELIINETVPNRFSPKSPDKAHLNLHINSLELGDSAVYFCASSQTSGASVGELFFGEGSRLTVL.

This clonotype appeared many times. This chain joins TRBV6-1 and TRBJ2-2; maybe TRBD2 (6 bases). The V gene lost 5 bases and the J gene lost 0 bases, with 10 bases spanning the gap. The CDR3 contains 15 residues. The germline CDR1 and CDR2 sequences are MNHNS and SASEGT. CDR3 sequence: CASSPWTTNTGELFF. In DNA form, the CDR3 reads TGTGCCAGCAGTCCGTGGACTACGAACACCGGGGAGCTGTTTTTT.

This clonotype was detected many times. DNA of the CDR3: TGTGCCAGCAGTTTAGCAGAGGGAGTATTGGAGACCCAGTACTTC. Translating it yields CASSLAEGVLETQYF. The genes are TRBV12-3 or TRBV12-4 and TRBJ2-5; weak D call: TRBD2 (5 bases). Between the trimmed V and J ends, which lost 0 bases and 5 bases, there was a span of 13 bases. The CDR3 loop spans 15 amino acids.

The CDR3 DNA sequence: TGTGCCAGCGAGGACAGGGTCTACAATGAGCAGTTCTTC. This sequence encodes CASEDRVYNEQFF. V is TRBV2 and J is TRBJ2-1; 8 positions match TRBD1. The V gene's germline CDR1 is SNHLY and CDR2 FYNNEI. The junction had 3 bases not matched to a gene; V was cut back by 8 bases and J by 3 bases. This CDR3 has 13 residues.

The sample holds a few counts of this clonotype. The V and J genes are TRBV11-2 and TRBJ1-2; D is ambiguous. V lost 0 bases and J lost 0, with 8 bases in between. The CDR3 runs 15 residues. Germline CDR1 reads SGHAT; CDR2 reads FQNNGV. Here the CDR3 reads CASSLDRGPNYGYTF. In DNA form, the CDR3 reads TGTGCCAGCAGCTTAGATAGAGGGCCTAACTATGGCTACACCTTC.

At least ten counts were recorded for this clonotype. The rearrangement links TRBV27 to TRBJ2-5, with 8 bases fitting TRBD2. Germline V lookup: CDR1 MNHEY, CDR2 SMNVEV (reference sequence). Trimming at V came to 2 bases and at J to 4 bases, leaving 6 bases not matched to a gene. The CDR3 is 15 residues long. CDR3 sequence reads: CASSLDTSGRETQYF. CDR3 sequence (DNA): TGTGCCAGCAGTTTAGATACTAGCGGACGAGAGACCCAGTACTTC.

A single count supports this clonotype. This may stem from a read error, because a much larger clone lies one nucleotide away. The genes are TRBV27 and TRBJ2-7; TRBD2 might be the D (5 bases). CDR1 is MNHEY, CDR2 SMNVEV, per germline (reference sequence). This CDR3 region has 14 residues. Trimming removed 5 bases at V and 3 bases at J, with 14 bases between. The CDR3 spells CASSPGERNYEQYF. The CDR3 bases are TGTGCCAGCAGTCCCGGGGAGAGAAACTACGAGCAGTACTTC.

This clonotype was seen a few times. The germline gene is not matched at one end of the junction; a read error may be the cause. The chain uses TRBV5-6 and TRBJ2-2; the match to TRBD1 covers 10 bases. CDR1 is SGHDT and CDR2 is YYEEEE in the germline V gene. This CDR3 has 16 residues. In DNA, the CDR3 is TGTGCCAGCAGCTCTCCGGGACAGGGGAACACCGGGGAGCTGTTGTTT. This encodes CASSSPGQGNTGELLF. The complete variable domain, with remaining parts taken from reference TRBV5-6 and TRBJ2-2, reads DAGVTQSPTHLIKTRGQQVTLRCSPKSGHDTVSWYQQALGQGPQFIFQYYEEEERQRGNFPDRFSGHQFPNYSSELNVNALLLGDSALYLCASSSPGQGNTGELLFGEGSRLTVL.

Many counts were recorded for this clonotype. The chain employs TRBV2 and TRBJ2-7; D may be TRBD2 (7 bases). Trimming removed 7 bases from V and 0 bases from J, with 19 bases in between. The germline gives CDR1 SNHLY, CDR2 FYNNEI. This CDR3 spans 16 amino acids. CDR3 in amino acids: CASTRGGQMPSYEQYF. The DNA of the CDR3 is TGTGCCAGCACTCGCGGGGGCCAAATGCCCTCCTACGAGCAGTACTTC.